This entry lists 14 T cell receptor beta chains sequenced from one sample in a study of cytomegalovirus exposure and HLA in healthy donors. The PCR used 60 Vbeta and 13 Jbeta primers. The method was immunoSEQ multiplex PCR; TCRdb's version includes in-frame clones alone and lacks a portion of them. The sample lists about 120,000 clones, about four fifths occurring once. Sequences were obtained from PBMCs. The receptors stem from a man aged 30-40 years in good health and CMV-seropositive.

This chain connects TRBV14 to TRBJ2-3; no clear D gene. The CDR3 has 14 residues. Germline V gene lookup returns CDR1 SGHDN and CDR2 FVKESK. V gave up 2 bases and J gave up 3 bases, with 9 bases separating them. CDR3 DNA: TGTGCCAGCAGCCAATTTAGTCGGACAGATACGCAGTATTTT. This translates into CASSQFSRTDTQYF.

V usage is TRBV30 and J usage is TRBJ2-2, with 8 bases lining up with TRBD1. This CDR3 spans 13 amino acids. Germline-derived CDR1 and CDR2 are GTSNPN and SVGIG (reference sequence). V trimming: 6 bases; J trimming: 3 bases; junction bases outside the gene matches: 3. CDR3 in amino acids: CACTTGDTGELFF. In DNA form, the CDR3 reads TGTGCCTGTACGACAGGGGACACCGGGGAGCTGTTTTTT.

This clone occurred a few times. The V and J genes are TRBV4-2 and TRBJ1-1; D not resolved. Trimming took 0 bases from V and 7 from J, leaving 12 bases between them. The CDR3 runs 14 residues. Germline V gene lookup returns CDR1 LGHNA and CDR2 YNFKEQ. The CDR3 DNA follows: TGTGCCAGCAGCCAAGACCTGTTTGGCGGTGAAGCTTTCTTT. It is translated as CASSQDLFGGEAFF.

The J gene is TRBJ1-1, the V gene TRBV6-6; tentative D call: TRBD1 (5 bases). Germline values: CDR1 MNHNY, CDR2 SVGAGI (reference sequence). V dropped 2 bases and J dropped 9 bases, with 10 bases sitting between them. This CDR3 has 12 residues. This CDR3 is CASSYTRGKAFF. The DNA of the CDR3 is TGTGCCAGCAGTTACACACGGGGGAAAGCTTTCTTT.

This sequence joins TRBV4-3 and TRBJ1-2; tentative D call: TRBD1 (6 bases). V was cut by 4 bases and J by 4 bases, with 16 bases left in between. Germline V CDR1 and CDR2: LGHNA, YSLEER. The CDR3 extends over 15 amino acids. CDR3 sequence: CASSRDGTGTYGYTF. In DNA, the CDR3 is TGCGCCAGCAGCCGAGATGGTACAGGGACCTATGGCTACACCTTC.

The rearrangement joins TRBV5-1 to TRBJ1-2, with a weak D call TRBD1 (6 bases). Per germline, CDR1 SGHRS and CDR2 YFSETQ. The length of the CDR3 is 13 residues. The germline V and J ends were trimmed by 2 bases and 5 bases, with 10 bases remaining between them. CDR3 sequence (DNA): TGCGCCAGCAGCTTAGACAGGATGTATGGCTACACCTTC. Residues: CASSLDRMYGYTF.

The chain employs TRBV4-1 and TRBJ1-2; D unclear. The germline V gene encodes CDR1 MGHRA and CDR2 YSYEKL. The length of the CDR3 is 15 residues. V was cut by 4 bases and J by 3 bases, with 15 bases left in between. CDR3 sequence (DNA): TGCGCCAGCAGCCCGATCGACCGGAGGGACTATGGCTACACCTTC. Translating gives CASSPIDRRDYGYTF.

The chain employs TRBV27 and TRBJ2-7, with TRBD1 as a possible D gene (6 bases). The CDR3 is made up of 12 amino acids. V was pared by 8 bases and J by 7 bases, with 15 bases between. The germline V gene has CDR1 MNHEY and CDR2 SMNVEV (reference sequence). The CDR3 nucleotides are TGTGCCAGCCTCTCTACAGGGTTTGAGCAGTACTTC. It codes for CASLSTGFEQYF.

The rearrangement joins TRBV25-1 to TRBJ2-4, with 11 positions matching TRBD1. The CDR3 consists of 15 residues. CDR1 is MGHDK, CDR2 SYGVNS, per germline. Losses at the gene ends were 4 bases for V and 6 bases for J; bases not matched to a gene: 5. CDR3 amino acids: CASSGGGTGGNIQYF. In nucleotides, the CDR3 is TGTGCCAGCAGTGGGGGGGGGACAGGGGGAAACATTCAGTACTTC.

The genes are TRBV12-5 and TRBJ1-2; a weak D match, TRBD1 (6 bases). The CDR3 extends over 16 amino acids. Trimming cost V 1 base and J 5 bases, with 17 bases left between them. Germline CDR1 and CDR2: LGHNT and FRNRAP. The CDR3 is CASGLAGGQGLYGYTF. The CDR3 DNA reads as TGTGCTAGTGGTTTGGCGGGAGGCCAGGGGTTATATGGCTACACCTTC.

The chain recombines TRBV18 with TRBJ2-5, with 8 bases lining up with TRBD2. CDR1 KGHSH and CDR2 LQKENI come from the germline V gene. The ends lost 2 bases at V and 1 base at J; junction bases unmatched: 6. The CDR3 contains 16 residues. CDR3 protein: CASSPGSRGGQETQYF. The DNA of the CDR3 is TGTGCCAGCTCACCAGGCTCACGGGGGGGCCAAGAGACCCAGTACTTC.

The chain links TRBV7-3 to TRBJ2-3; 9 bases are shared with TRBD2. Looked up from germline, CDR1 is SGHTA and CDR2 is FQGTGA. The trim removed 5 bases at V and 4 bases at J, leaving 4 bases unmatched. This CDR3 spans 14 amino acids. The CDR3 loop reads CASSQGLAADTQYF. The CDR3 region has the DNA TGTGCCAGCAGCCAGGGACTAGCCGCAGATACGCAGTATTTT.

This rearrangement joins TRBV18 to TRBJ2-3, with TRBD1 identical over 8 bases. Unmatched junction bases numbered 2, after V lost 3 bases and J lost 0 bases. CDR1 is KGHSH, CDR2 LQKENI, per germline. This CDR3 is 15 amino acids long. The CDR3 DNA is TGTGCCAGCTCACCCCGGACAGGGAGCACAGATACGCAGTATTTT. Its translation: CASSPRTGSTDTQYF.

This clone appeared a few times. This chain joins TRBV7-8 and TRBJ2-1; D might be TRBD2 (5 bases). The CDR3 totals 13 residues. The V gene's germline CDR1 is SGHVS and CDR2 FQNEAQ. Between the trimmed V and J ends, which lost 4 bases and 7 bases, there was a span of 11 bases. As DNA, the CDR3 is TGTGCCAGCAGCTCAGAGAGAGGGAATGAGCAGTTCTTC. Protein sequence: CASSSERGNEQFF.